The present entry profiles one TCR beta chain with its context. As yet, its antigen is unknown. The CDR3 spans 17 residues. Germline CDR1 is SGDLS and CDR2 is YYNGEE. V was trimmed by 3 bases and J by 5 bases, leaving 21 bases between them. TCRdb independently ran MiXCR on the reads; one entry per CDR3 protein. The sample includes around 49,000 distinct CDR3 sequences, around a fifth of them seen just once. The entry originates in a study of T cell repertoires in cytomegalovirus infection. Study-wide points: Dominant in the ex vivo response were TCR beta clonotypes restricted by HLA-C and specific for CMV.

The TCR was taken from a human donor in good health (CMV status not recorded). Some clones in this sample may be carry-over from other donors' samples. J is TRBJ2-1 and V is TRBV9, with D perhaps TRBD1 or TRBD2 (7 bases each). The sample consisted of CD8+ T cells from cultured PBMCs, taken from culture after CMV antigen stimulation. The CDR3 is CASSAPLGEGADNEQFF. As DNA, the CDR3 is TGTGCCAGCAGCGCCCCCCTCGGGGAGGGGGCAGACAATGAGCAGTTCTTC. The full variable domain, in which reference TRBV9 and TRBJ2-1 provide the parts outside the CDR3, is DSGVTQTPKHLITATGQRVTLRCSPRSGDLSVYWYQQSLDQGLQFLIQYYNGEERAKGNILERFSAQQFPDLHSELNLSSLELGDSALYFCASSAPLGEGADNEQFFGPGTRLTVL.